Listed here are 16 T cell receptor beta chains from one sample, sequenced in a study of blood T cell repertoires in COVID-19. The repertoire was sequenced with immunoSEQ multiplex PCR; TCRdb's copy has only in-frame clones and lacks some. The table records some 220,000 clones, roughly 90% of them present only once. Material for sequencing was PBMCs or T cells enriched from blood (not recorded which). The receptors come from a woman between 35 and 50 years old with acute COVID-19.

This clone has at least ten counts. V usage is TRBV12-3 or TRBV12-4 and J usage is TRBJ1-3, with D perhaps matching TRBD1 (6 bases). V lost 5 bases and J 9 bases, leaving 11 bases between the germline ends. The CDR3 is 12 residues long. CDR3 residues: CASSTGFATIYF. CDR3 sequence (DNA): TGTGCCAGCAGTACAGGGTTTGCCACCATATATTTT.

The rearrangement uses TRBV18 and TRBJ2-3; D perhaps matches TRBD1 (7 bases). The CDR3 is 15 residues long. Germline assignment: CDR1 KGHSH and CDR2 LQKENI. V shed 3 bases and J shed 2 bases, with 12 bases lying between them. The CDR3 DNA is TGTGCCAGCTCACCGGAGGGGGCAACCACAGATACGCAGTATTTT. Amino acids: CASSPEGATTDTQYF.

This clone was picked up one time. V gene TRBV9 combines with J gene TRBJ1-6; tentatively, D is TRBD1 (5 bases). Per the germline V gene, CDR1 is SGDLS and CDR2 is YYNGEE. Trimming shortened V by 0 bases and J by 5 bases, and 9 bases separated the two germline ends. This CDR3 is 15 amino acids long. This CDR3 is CASSVEGEDNSPLHF. The CDR3, as DNA: TGTGCCAGCAGCGTAGAAGGGGAAGATAATTCACCCCTCCACTTT.

This rearrangement joins TRBV6-5 to TRBJ2-1; D not resolved. Trimming stripped 6 bases from V and 3 bases from J, with 12 bases between. The CDR3 has 14 residues. Germline CDR1 is MNHEY and CDR2 is SVGAGI. The CDR3 protein is CASRGRYSYNEQFF. The CDR3 DNA is TGTGCCAGCAGAGGCCGGTACAGCTACAATGAGCAGTTCTTC.

The rearrangement links TRBV19 to TRBJ1-1, with a weak D call TRBD1 (5 bases). V lost 8 bases to trimming and J lost 5 bases, with 18 bases between them. This CDR3 is 14 amino acids long. Per germline, CDR1 LNHDA and CDR2 SQIVND (reference sequence). The CDR3 spells CASARRQGGTEAFF. CDR3 coding DNA: TGTGCCAGTGCCCGGAGGCAGGGAGGGACTGAAGCTTTCTTT.

The V and J genes are TRBV7-2 and TRBJ2-4, with TRBD1 matching 9 bases. The CDR3 loop spans 16 amino acids. Germline V gene data show CDR1 as SGHTA and CDR2 as FQGNSA. The trim removed 0 bases at V and 1 base at J, leaving 1 base unmatched. The CDR3 DNA is TGTGCCAGCAGCTTAGCGGGGACAGGGGCCAAAAACATTCAGTACTTC. This sequence encodes CASSLAGTGAKNIQYF.

V gene TRBV9 combines with J gene TRBJ2-2; 7 nucleotides align to TRBD2. J lost 0 bases, V lost 5 bases, and 13 bases had no gene match. The length of the CDR3 is 18 residues. Germline-derived CDR1 and CDR2 are SGDLS and YYNGEE. Written as DNA, the CDR3 is TGTGCCAGCAGAAAATACCCAACCGGGGGGTCGAACACCGGGGAGCTGTTTTTT. Its translation: CASRKYPTGGSNTGELFF.

The rearrangement links TRBV11-2 to TRBJ2-3; D is uncertain. Between the trimmed V and J ends, which lost 5 bases and 2 bases, there was a span of 8 bases. Germline CDR1 SGHAT, CDR2 FQNNGV. CDR3 size: 13 residues. The CDR3 protein is CASSPDTTDTQYF. CDR3 sequence (DNA): TGTGCCAGCAGCCCCGACACCACAGATACGCAGTATTTT.

CDR3 protein: CASKGRGLYEQYF. Here the CDR3 DNA reads TGTGCCAGCAAAGGCAGGGGGCTCTACGAGCAGTACTTC. V is TRBV27 and J is TRBJ2-7; 8 positions agree with TRBD1. The CDR3 spans 13 residues. Trimming at V came to 7 bases and at J to 3 bases, leaving 5 bases not matched to a gene. Germline V gene lookup returns CDR1 MNHEY and CDR2 SMNVEV (reference sequence).

This clone was detected once. This rearrangement joins TRBV19 to TRBJ1-1, with TRBD1 matching over 11 bases. There are 14 residues in the CDR3. The germline gives CDR1 LNHDA, CDR2 SQIVND (reference sequence). The J segment lost 5 bases and the V segment lost 6 bases, leaving 5 bases of the junction unmatched. The CDR3 is CASRDRGQRTEAFF. In DNA form, the CDR3 reads TGTGCCAGTAGGGACAGGGGGCAGAGGACTGAAGCTTTCTTT.

The rearrangement uses TRBV5-4 and TRBJ1-6; no firm D call. The CDR3 runs 15 residues. Trimming shortened V by 0 bases and J by 4 bases, and 8 bases separated the two germline ends. Per the germline V gene, CDR1 is SGHNT and CDR2 is YYREEE (reference sequence). CDR3 region: CASSLDQNYNSPLHF. CDR3 DNA sequence: TGTGCCAGCAGCTTGGACCAGAATTATAATTCACCCCTCCACTTT.

The chain couples TRBV2 to TRBJ2-7; perhaps TRBD1 as D (6 bases). The V gene lost 6 bases and the J gene lost 6 bases, with 15 bases spanning the gap. Germline V lookup: CDR1 SNHLY, CDR2 FYNNEI. This CDR3 region has 13 residues. This CDR3 reads CASRGAQGGEQYF. CDR3 DNA: TGTGCCAGCAGGGGGGCACAGGGCGGCGAGCAGTACTTC.

V is TRBV18 and J is TRBJ2-7; tentatively, D is TRBD2 (6 bases). The CDR3 runs to 13 residues. Germline V gives CDR1 KGHSH, CDR2 LQKENI. The V end was cut by 0 bases, the J end by 7 bases, with 10 bases between. The DNA for the CDR3 is TGTGCCAGCTCACCACCGGTAGGAGGGGAGCAGTACTTC. This sequence encodes CASSPPVGGEQYF.

V gene TRBV19 combines with J gene TRBJ1-2, with a possible D match to TRBD1 (6 bases). V dropped 3 bases and J dropped 0 bases, with 14 bases sitting between them. This CDR3 contains 16 residues. Per the germline V gene, CDR1 is LNHDA and CDR2 is SQIVND (reference sequence). CDR3 nucleotides: TGTGCCAGTAGTATCCTGGGGGCCTTCCCTAACTATGGCTACACCTTC. Its protein is CASSILGAFPNYGYTF.

The gene calls are TRBV27 and TRBJ1-2; weak D call: TRBD1 (6 bases). Trimming removed 6 bases at V and 6 bases at J, with 14 bases between. There are 13 residues in the CDR3. Per germline, CDR1 MNHEY and CDR2 SMNVEV (reference sequence). CDR3 nucleotides: TGTGCCAGCAGCCTCACAGGGTCCCATGGCTACACCTTC. It is translated as CASSLTGSHGYTF.

CDR3 region: CASTKTSGDRGYGYTF. The CDR3 bases are TGTGCCAGCACAAAAACCTCGGGGGACCGAGGTTATGGCTACACCTTC. This chain uses TRBV9 with TRBJ1-2; D is possibly TRBD1 (5 bases). There are 16 residues in the CDR3. V was cut by 6 bases and J by 5 bases, with 23 bases left in between. From germline, CDR1 is SGDLS and CDR2 YYNGEE.